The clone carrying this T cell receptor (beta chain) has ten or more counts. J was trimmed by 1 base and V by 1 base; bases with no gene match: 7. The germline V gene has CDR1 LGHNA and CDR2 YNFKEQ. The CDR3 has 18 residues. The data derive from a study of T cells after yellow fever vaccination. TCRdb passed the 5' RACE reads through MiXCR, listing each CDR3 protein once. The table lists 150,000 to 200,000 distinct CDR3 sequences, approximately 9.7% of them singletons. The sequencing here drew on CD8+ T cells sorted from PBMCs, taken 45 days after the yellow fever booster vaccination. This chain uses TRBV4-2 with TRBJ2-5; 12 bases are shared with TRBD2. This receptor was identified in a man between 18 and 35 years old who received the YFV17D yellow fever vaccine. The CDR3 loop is CASSQVTGLAGFQETQYF. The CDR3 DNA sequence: TGTGCCAGCAGCCAAGTTACCGGACTAGCGGGGTTCCAAGAGACCCAGTACTTC.